These 6 T cell receptor beta chains originate from one sample sequenced in a study of T cell changes during pregnancy in multiple sclerosis. Clones were read by immunoSEQ multiplex PCR, and TCRdb kept only the in-frame ones, dropping some. The sample lists fewer than 75,000 clones, 91% occurring once. The sequences come from peripheral blood, collected in the first trimester of pregnancy. These receptors were taken from a female donor with multiple sclerosis, enrolled in a pregnancy study.

V usage is TRBV28 and J usage is TRBJ2-1; 8 bases align to TRBD1. Losses at the gene ends were 6 bases for V and 8 bases for J; bases not matched to a gene: 18. There are 17 residues in the CDR3. Germline CDR1 and CDR2: MDHEN and SYDVKM. The CDR3, as DNA: TGTGCCAGCAGGCCCCGGGGGCGACAGGGGTGGACCGATGAGCAGTTCTTC. Translated, it gives CASRPRGRQGWTDEQFF. The full variable domain, rest sourced from reference TRBV28 and TRBJ2-1, is DVKVTQSSRYLVKRTGEKVFLECVQDMDHENMFWYRQDPGLGLRLIYFSYDVKMKEKGDIPEGYSVSREKKERFSLILESASTNQTSMYLCASRPRGRQGWTDEQFFGPGTRLTVL.

The chain employs TRBV29-1 and TRBJ2-2, with no clear D. The CDR3 is made up of 12 amino acids. V was trimmed by 7 bases and J by 4 bases, leaving 10 bases between them. CDR1 SQVTM and CDR2 ANQGSEA come from the germline V gene. CDR3 in amino acids: CSASVGTGELFF. The CDR3 bases are TGCAGCGCGTCCGTCGGCACCGGGGAGCTGTTTTTT.

V and J are TRBV6-5 and TRBJ1-3; 8 bases are shared with TRBD1. Trimming at V came to 7 bases and at J to 4 bases, leaving 3 bases not matched to a gene. Germline-derived CDR1 and CDR2 are MNHEY and SVGAGI. The CDR3 consists of 13 residues. CDR3 in amino acids: CASKTGAGNTIYF. CDR3 DNA: TGTGCCAGCAAGACAGGGGCCGGAAACACCATATATTTT.

The chain employs TRBV7-8 and TRBJ2-1, with D hard to call. This CDR3 comprises 17 residues. Germline lookup yields CDR1 SGHVS and CDR2 FQNEAQ. The V end was cut by 6 bases, the J end by 0 bases, with 18 bases between. The CDR3 sequence is CASSRSIVVGSYNEQFF. Here the CDR3 DNA reads TGTGCCAGCAGTCGTTCAATTGTCGTCGGCTCCTACAATGAGCAGTTCTTC.

V usage is TRBV11-2 and J usage is TRBJ1-6; 10 bases are a match to TRBD1. Germline V gene data show CDR1 as SGHAT and CDR2 as FQNNGV. V gave up 1 base and J gave up 7 bases; unmatched junction bases: 4. This CDR3 is built from 16 residues. The CDR3 sequence is CASSLGRTGGNSPLHF. In nucleotides, the CDR3 is TGTGCCAGCAGCTTAGGGAGGACAGGGGGGAATTCACCCCTCCACTTT.

The V call is TRBV28, the J call TRBJ2-7; 12 bases are a match to TRBD2. V was clipped by 6 bases and J by 7 bases; unmatched bases: 4. The germline V gene has CDR1 MDHEN and CDR2 SYDVKM. The CDR3 is 13 amino acids. CDR3 amino acids: CASRTSGSKEQYF. DNA of the CDR3: TGTGCCAGCAGGACTAGCGGGAGTAAAGAGCAGTACTTC.